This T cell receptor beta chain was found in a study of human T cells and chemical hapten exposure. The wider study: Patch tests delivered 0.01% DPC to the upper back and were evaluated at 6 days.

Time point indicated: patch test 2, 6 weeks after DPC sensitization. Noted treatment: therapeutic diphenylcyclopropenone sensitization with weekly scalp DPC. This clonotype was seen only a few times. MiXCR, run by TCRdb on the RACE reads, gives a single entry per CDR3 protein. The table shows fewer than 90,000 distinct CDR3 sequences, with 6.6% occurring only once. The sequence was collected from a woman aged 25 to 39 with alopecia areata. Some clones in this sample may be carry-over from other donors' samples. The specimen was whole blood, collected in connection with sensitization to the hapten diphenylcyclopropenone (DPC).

The DNA of the CDR3 is TGTGCCAGCAGCTTAGCGGCAGGCCTATCTGGAAACACCATATATTTT. As protein: CASSLAAGLSGNTIYF. The rearrangement joins TRBV7-9 to TRBJ1-3; D gene unclear. Germline V gene lookup returns CDR1 SEHNR and CDR2 FQNEAQ (reference sequence). There are 16 residues in the CDR3. Trimming took off 0 bases at V and 1 base at J, with 10 bases between the two ends.